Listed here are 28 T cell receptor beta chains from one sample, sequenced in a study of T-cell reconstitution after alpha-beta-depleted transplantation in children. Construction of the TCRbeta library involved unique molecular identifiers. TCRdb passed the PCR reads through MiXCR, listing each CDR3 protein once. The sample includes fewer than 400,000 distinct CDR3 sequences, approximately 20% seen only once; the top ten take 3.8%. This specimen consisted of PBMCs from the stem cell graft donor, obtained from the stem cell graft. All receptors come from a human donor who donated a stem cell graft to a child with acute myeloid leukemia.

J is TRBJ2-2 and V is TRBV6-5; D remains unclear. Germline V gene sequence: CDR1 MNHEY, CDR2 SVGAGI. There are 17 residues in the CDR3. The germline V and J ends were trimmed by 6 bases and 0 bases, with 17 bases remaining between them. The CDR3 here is CASRSIRLSPNTGELFF. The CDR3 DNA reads TGTGCCAGCAGAAGCATCAGACTGAGCCCGAACACCGGGGAGCTGTTTTTT.

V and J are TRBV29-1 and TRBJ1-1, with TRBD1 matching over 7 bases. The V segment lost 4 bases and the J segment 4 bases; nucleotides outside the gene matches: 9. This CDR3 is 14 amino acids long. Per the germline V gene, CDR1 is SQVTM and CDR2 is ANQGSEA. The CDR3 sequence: CSVGLRGRGTEAFF. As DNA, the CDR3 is TGCAGCGTTGGATTGAGGGGGCGTGGCACTGAAGCTTTCTTT. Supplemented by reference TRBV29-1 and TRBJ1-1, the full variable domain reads SAVISQKPSRDICQRGTSLTIQCQVDSQVTMMFWYRQQPGQSLTLIATANQGSEATYESGFVIDKFPISRPNLTFSTLTVSNMSPEDSSIYLCSVGLRGRGTEAFFGQGTRLTVV.

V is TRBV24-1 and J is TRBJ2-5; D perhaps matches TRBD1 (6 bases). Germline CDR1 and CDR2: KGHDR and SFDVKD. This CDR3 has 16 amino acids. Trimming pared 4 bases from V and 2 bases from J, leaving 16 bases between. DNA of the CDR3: TGTGCCACCAGTGAGCTAATGACAGGTGATCAAGAGACCCAGTACTTC. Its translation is CATSELMTGDQETQYF.

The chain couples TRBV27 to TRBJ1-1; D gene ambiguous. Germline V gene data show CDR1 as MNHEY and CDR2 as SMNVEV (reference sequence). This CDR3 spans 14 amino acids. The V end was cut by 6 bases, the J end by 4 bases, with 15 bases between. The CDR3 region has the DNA TGTGCCAGCAGATCCCACGGTACGGGCACTGAAGCTTTCTTT. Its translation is CASRSHGTGTEAFF.

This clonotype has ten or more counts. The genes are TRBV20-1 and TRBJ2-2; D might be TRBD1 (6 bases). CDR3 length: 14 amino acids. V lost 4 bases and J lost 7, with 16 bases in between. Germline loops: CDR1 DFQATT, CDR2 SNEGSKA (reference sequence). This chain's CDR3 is CSATDYRENGELFF. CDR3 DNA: TGCAGTGCTACCGATTACAGGGAGAACGGGGAGCTGTTTTTT.

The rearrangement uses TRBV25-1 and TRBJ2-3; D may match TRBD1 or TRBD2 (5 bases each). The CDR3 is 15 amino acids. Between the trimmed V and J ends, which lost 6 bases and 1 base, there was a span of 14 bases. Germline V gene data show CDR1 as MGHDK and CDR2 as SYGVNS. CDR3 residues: CASSVTGPRTDTQYF. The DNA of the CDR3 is TGTGCCAGCAGCGTAACGGGGCCCCGCACAGATACGCAGTATTTT.

As DNA, the CDR3 is TGTGCCAGCAGTCCTCCCTCTGGCGGGAGCTTCAATGAGCAGTTCTTC. It is translated as CASSPPSGGSFNEQFF. The gene calls are TRBV28 and TRBJ2-1, with 7 nucleotides matching TRBD2. The CDR3 runs to 16 residues. The germline V gene has CDR1 MDHEN and CDR2 SYDVKM. V gave up 5 bases and J gave up 6 bases; unmatched junction bases: 13.

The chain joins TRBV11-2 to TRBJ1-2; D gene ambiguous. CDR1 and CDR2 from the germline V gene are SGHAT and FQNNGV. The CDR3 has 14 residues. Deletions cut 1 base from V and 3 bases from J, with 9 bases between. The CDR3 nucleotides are TGTGCCAGCAGCTTAGCTGACAAGGACTATGGCTACACCTTC. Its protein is CASSLADKDYGYTF.

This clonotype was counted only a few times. The CDR3 sequence is CASSLREGLLNEQFF. CDR3 nucleotide sequence: TGTGCCAGCAGCCTACGGGAGGGCCTCCTCAATGAGCAGTTCTTC. V is TRBV6-1 and J is TRBJ2-1; 8 bases match TRBD2. V gave up 6 bases and J gave up 6 bases; unmatched junction bases: 10. The V gene's germline CDR1 is MNHNS and CDR2 SASEGT. This CDR3 comprises 15 residues.

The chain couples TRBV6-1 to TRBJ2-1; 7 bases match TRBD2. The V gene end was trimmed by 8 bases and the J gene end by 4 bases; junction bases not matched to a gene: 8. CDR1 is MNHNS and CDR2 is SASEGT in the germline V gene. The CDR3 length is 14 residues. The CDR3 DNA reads TGTGCCAGCCGGCGGCTAGCGGCGTACAATGAGCAGTTCTTC. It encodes CASRRLAAYNEQFF.

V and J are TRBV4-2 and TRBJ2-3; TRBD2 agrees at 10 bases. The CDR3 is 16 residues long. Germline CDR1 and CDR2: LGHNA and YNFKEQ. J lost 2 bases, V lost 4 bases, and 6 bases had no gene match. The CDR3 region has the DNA TGTGCCAGCAGCCCAACGACTAGCGGGTCCACAGATACGCAGTATTTT. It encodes CASSPTTSGSTDTQYF.

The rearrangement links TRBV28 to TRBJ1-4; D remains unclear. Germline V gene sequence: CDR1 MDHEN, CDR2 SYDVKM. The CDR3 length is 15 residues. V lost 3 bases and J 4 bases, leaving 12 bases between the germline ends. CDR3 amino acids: CASSFAGRINEKLFF. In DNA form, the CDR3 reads TGTGCCAGCAGTTTTGCGGGAAGGATTAATGAAAAACTGTTTTTT. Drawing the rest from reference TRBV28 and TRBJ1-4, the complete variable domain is DVKVTQSSRYLVKRTGEKVFLECVQDMDHENMFWYRQDPGLGLRLIYFSYDVKMKEKGDIPEGYSVSREKKERFSLILESASTNQTSMYLCASSFAGRINEKLFFGSGTQLSVL.

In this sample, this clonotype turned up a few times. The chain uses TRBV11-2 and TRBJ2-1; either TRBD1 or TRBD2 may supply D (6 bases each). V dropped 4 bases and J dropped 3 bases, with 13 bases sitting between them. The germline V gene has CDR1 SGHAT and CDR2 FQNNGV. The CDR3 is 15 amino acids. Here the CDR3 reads CASSSHREVYNEQFF. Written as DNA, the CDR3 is TGTGCCAGCAGCTCCCACAGGGAGGTCTACAATGAGCAGTTCTTC.

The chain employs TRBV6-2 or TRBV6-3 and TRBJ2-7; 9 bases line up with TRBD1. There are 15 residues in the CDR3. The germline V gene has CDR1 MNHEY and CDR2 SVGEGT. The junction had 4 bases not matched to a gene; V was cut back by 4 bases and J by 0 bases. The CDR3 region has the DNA TGTGCCAGCAGTTCCCGGGACAGGGCCTCCTACGAGCAGTACTTC. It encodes CASSSRDRASYEQYF.

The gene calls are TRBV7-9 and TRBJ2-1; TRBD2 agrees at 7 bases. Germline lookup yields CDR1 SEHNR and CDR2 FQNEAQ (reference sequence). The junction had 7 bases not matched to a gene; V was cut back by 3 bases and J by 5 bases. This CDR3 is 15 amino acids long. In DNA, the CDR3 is TGTGCCAGCAGCTTCTCGTCTAGCGGAAACAATGAGCAGTTCTTC. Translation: CASSFSSSGNNEQFF.

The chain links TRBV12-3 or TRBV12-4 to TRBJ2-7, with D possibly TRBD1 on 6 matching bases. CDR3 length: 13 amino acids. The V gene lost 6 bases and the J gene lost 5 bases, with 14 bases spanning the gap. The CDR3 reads CASSPTGFHEQYF. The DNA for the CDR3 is TGTGCCAGCAGCCCTACAGGGTTCCACGAGCAGTACTTC.

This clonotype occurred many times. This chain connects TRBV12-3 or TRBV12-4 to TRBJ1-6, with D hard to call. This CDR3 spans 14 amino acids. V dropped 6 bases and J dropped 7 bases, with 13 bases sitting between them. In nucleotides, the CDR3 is TGTGCCAGCAGGGCGGTCCCTGGGAATTCACCCCTCCACTTT. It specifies CASRAVPGNSPLHF.

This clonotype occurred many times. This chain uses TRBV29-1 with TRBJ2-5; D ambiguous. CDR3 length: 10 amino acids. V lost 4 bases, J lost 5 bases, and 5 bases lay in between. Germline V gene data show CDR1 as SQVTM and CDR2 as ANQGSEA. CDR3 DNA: TGCAGCGTTGGCCAGGAGACCCAGTACTTC. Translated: CSVGQETQYF.

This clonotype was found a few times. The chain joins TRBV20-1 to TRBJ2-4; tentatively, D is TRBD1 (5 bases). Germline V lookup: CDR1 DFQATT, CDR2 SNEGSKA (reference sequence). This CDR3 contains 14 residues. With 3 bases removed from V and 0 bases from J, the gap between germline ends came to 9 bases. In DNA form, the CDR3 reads TGCAGTGCTAGGTCGCAGGGAGCCAAAAACATTCAGTACTTC. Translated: CSARSQGAKNIQYF.

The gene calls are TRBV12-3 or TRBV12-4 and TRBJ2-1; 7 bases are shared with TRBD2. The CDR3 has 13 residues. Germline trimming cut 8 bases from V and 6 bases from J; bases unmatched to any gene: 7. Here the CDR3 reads CASDGRPLNEQFF. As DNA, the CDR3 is TGTGCCAGCGACGGGAGGCCCCTCAATGAGCAGTTCTTC.

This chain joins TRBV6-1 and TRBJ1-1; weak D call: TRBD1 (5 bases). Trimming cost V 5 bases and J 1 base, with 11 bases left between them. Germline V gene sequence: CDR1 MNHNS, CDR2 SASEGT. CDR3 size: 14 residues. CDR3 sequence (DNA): TGTGCCAGCAGTCGACAGATCACGAACACTGAAGCTTTCTTT. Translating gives CASSRQITNTEAFF.

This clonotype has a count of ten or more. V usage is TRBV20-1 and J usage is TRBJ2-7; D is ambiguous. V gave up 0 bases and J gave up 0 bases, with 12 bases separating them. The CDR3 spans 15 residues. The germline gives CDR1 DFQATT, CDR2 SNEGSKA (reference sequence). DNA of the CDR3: TGCAGTGCTAGAGATCTCCTTCTCGCCTCCTACGAGCAGTACTTC. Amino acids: CSARDLLLASYEQYF.

DNA for the CDR3: TGCGCCAGCAGCCATAAAGGGGCGGTAAGCTACGAGCAGTACTTC. Amino acids: CASSHKGAVSYEQYF. This chain connects TRBV4-3 to TRBJ2-7; D may be TRBD1 (5 bases). In germline, CDR1 is LGHNA, CDR2 YSLEER. The CDR3 length is 15 residues. Trimming stripped 3 bases from V and 3 bases from J, with 15 bases between.

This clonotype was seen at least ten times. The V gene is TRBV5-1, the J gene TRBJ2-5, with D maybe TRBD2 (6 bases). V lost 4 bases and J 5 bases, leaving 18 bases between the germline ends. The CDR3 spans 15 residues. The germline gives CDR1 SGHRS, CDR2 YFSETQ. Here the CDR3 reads CASSLGLPAGETQYF. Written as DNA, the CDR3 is TGCGCCAGCAGCCTGGGACTCCCGGCGGGGGAGACCCAGTACTTC.

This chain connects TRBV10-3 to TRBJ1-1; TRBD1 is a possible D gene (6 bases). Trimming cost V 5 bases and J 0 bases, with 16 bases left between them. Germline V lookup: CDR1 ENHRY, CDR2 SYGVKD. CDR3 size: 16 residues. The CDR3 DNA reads TGTGCCATCAGTCAGGCGGAGGGGGTGATGAACACTGAAGCTTTCTTT. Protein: CAISQAEGVMNTEAFF.

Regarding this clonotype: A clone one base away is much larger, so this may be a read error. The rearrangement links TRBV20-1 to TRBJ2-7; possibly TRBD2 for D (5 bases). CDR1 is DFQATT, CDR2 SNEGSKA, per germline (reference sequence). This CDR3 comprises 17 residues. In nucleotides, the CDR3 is TGCTGTGCTAGAGATCTGAGACATAGCGTAGGCTCCTACGAGCAGTACTTC. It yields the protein CCARDLRHSVGSYEQYF.

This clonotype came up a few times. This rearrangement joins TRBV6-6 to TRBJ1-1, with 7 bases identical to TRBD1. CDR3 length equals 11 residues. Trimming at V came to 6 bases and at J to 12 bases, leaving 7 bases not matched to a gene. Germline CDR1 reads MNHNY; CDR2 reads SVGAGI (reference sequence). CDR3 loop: CASSRQGTTFF. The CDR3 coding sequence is TGTGCCAGCAGCCGACAGGGAACAACTTTCTTT.

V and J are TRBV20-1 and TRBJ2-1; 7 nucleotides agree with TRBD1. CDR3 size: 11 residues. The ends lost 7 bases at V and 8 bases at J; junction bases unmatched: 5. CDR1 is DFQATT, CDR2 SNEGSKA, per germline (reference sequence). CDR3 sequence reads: CSDGTVHEQFF. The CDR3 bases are TGCAGTGATGGGACAGTCCATGAGCAGTTCTTC.